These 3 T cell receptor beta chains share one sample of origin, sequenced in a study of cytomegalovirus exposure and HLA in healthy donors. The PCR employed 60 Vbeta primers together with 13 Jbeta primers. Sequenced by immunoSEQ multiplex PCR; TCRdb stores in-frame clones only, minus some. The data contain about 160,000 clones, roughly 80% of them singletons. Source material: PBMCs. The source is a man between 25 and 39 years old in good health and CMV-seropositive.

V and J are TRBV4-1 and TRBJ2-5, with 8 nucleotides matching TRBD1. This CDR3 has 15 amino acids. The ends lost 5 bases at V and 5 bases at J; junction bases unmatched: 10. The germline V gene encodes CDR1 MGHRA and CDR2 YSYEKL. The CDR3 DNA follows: TGCGCCAGCAGCGGGCGCGCAGGGGGCAGGGAGACCCAGTACTTC. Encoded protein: CASSGRAGGRETQYF.

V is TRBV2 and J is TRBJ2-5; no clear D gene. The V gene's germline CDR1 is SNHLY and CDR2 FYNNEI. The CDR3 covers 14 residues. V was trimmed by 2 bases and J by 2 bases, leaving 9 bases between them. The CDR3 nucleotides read TGTGCCAGCAGTGAACTCCTCCTGCAAGAGACCCAGTACTTC. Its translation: CASSELLLQETQYF.

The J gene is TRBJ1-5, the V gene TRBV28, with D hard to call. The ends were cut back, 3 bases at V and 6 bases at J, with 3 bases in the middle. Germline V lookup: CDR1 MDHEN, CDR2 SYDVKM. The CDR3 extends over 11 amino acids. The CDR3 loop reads CASSFGQPQHF. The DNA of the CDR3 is TGTGCCAGCAGTTTCGGTCAGCCCCAGCATTTT.